This passage covers 30 T cell receptor beta chains from one sample sequenced in a study of T cells after yellow fever vaccination. In TCRdb, the 5' RACE reads were re-called with MiXCR into one record per CDR3 protein. This sample has about 320,000 distinct CDR3 sequences, with around 6.8% found just once. This specimen consisted of PBMCs, obtained approximately 47 days after the first yellow fever vaccination. These receptors were collected from a man aged 18 to 30 who received the YFV17D yellow fever vaccine.

This clonotype was counted at least ten times. The genes are TRBV6-5 and TRBJ1-1; D perhaps matches TRBD1 (5 bases). CDR3 size: 12 residues. The V end lost 6 bases, the J end lost 3 bases, and 8 bases lay between the germline ends. Germline assignment: CDR1 MNHEY and CDR2 SVGAGI. CDR3 loop: CASRIRDTEAFF. The CDR3 bases are TGTGCCAGCAGAATCAGGGACACTGAAGCTTTCTTT.

The chain combines TRBV5-4 with TRBJ1-4; 8 positions agree with TRBD1. V was pared by 6 bases and J by 6 bases, with 4 bases of the junction left unmatched. This CDR3 region has 13 residues. The germline V gene has CDR1 SGHNT and CDR2 YYREEE (reference sequence). In DNA form, the CDR3 reads TGTGCCAGCAAGGACAGGGAACATGAAAAACTGTTTTTT. Encoded protein: CASKDREHEKLFF.

The CDR3 loop is CASSQDRRAPYEQYF. Here the CDR3 DNA reads TGCGCCAGCAGCCAAGATCGGAGGGCCCCATACGAGCAGTACTTC. The V gene is TRBV4-3, the J gene TRBJ2-7; D possibly corresponds to TRBD2 (6 bases). Trimming took off 0 bases at V and 4 bases at J, with 13 bases between the two ends. The CDR3 has 15 residues. Germline CDR1 reads LGHNA; CDR2 reads YSLEER.

The chain uses TRBV5-1 and TRBJ2-3, with 9 bases fitting TRBD2. Per germline, CDR1 SGHRS and CDR2 YFSETQ. V was pared by 0 bases and J by 2 bases, with 1 base of the junction left unmatched. This CDR3 is 15 amino acids long. The CDR3: CASSLGTSVTDTQYF. The CDR3, as DNA: TGCGCCAGCAGCTTGGGGACTAGCGTCACAGATACGCAGTATTTT. Full variable domain (missing parts from reference TRBV5-1 and TRBJ2-3): KAGVTQTPRYLIKTRGQQVTLSCSPISGHRSVSWYQQTPGQGLQFLFEYFSETQRNKGNFPGRFSGRQFSNSRSEMNVSTLELGDSALYLCASSLGTSVTDTQYFGPGTRLTVL.

This clonotype showed up just a few times. This rearrangement joins TRBV29-1 to TRBJ2-2, with 7 bases that match TRBD2. The CDR3 is made up of 13 amino acids. Losses at the gene ends were 8 bases for V and 4 bases for J; bases not matched to a gene: 7. The germline CDR1 and CDR2 sequences are SQVTM and ANQGSEA. CDR3: CSIGRGGTGELFF. As DNA, the CDR3 is TGCAGCATAGGGAGGGGAGGCACCGGGGAGCTGTTTTTT.

This clonotype was observed many times. The CDR3 DNA reads TGTGCCACGATGACGGGGTCCTCCTACAATGAGCAGTTCTTC. Protein: CATMTGSSYNEQFF. The rearrangement uses TRBV10-3 and TRBJ2-1, with D possibly matching TRBD2 (5 bases). Germline lookup yields CDR1 ENHRY and CDR2 SYGVKD. V lost 10 bases to trimming and J lost 0 bases, with 13 bases between them. The CDR3 runs 14 residues.

This clonotype was observed a few times. The chain has TRBV20-1 and TRBJ2-1; 8 bases match TRBD2. The CDR3 has 12 residues. The germline V gene encodes CDR1 DFQATT and CDR2 SNEGSKA (reference sequence). The V segment lost 7 bases and the J segment 4 bases; nucleotides outside the gene matches: 3. The CDR3 region has the DNA TGCAGTGTCTCTAGCGGGTACAATGAGCAGTTCTTC. Translation gives CSVSSGYNEQFF.

V and J are TRBV7-2 and TRBJ2-3; TRBD1 matches 8 bases. Germline trimming cut 5 bases from V and 3 bases from J; bases unmatched to any gene: 7. The germline V gene encodes CDR1 SGHTA and CDR2 FQGNSA. This CDR3 spans 15 amino acids. The CDR3 DNA sequence: TGTGCCAGCAGCCCTCAGCGACAGGGGACAGATACGCAGTATTTT. The encoded protein is CASSPQRQGTDTQYF.

This clonotype was seen ten or more times. V and J are TRBV7-2 and TRBJ2-7; D is tentatively TRBD1 or TRBD2 (5 bases each). Trimming removed 2 bases from V and 8 bases from J, with 16 bases in between. The germline V gene encodes CDR1 SGHTA and CDR2 FQGNSA. The CDR3 totals 14 residues. For the CDR3, the DNA is TGTGCCAGCAGCTTAACAGGTTGGGGGACCCAGCAGTACGTC. It encodes CASSLTGWGTQQYV.

J is TRBJ1-2 and V is TRBV20-1; D perhaps matches TRBD1 (6 bases). There are 14 residues in the CDR3. Germline CDR1 and CDR2: DFQATT and SNEGSKA (reference sequence). V lost 1 base to trimming and J lost 7 bases, with 16 bases between them. The chain's CDR3 is CSARGPPGARGYTF. The CDR3 DNA reads as TGCAGTGCTAGAGGACCGCCGGGGGCTCGTGGCTACACCTTC.

This clonotype appeared a few times. The rearrangement uses TRBV3-1 and TRBJ2-3; TRBD2 aligns across 7 bases. V lost 0 bases, J lost 4 bases, and 7 bases stayed unmatched. The CDR3 runs 16 residues. Germline V gene data show CDR1 as LGHDT and CDR2 as YNNKEL (reference sequence). As DNA, the CDR3 is TGTGCCAGCAGCCAAGAGGCCCGGGGGGACTCAGATACGCAGTATTTT. Protein product: CASSQEARGDSDTQYF.

This clonotype was found a few times. The chain carries TRBV7-6 and TRBJ2-2, with D tentatively TRBD1 (5 bases). V was pared by 1 base and J by 5 bases, with 8 bases between. The CDR3 length is 14 residues. The germline CDR1 and CDR2 sequences are SGHVS and FNYEAQ. The CDR3 DNA reads as TGTGCCAGCAGCTTAGTTACAGGAACCGGGGAGCTGTTTTTT. This gives the protein CASSLVTGTGELFF.

CDR3 bases: TGTGCCAGTAGTATTGACAGTTTATGGTCACCCCTCCACTTT. This sequence encodes CASSIDSLWSPLHF. This sequence joins TRBV19 and TRBJ1-6, with D perhaps TRBD1 (5 bases). The CDR3 contains 14 residues. The ends were cut back, 3 bases at V and 10 bases at J, with 13 bases in the middle. Germline CDR1 LNHDA, CDR2 SQIVND (reference sequence).

This clonotype was detected ten times or more. The chain uses TRBV21-1 and TRBJ2-2; the DNA was not compared with TRBD1, the D call given in the table. TRBV21-1 is listed as a pseudogene. The CDR3 sequence is 14 residues long. The CDR3 nucleotides are TGTGCCAGCAGCCCCAGGAGGCTATCCGGGGAGCTGTTTTTT. Amino acid sequence: CASSPRRLSGELFF.

This clonotype was observed at least ten times. J is TRBJ2-7 and V is TRBV7-9, with D unclear. The CDR3 contains 15 residues. Per the germline V gene, CDR1 is SEHNR and CDR2 is FQNEAQ (reference sequence). V lost 1 base and J lost 4, with 14 bases in between. DNA of the CDR3: TGTGCCAGCAGCTTAGGGGGTTTTGTTGAGTACGAGCAGTACGTC. It is translated as CASSLGGFVEYEQYV.

This clonotype was seen a few times. The rearrangement joins TRBV4-1 to TRBJ2-3; 9 bases line up with TRBD2. Germline CDR1 MGHRA, CDR2 YSYEKL. Unmatched junction bases numbered 15, after V lost 4 bases and J lost 4 bases. The CDR3 length is 18 residues. The CDR3 is CASSPSGRGGFRADTQYF. CDR3 nucleotide sequence: TGCGCCAGCAGCCCGTCAGGGCGGGGGGGCTTTAGGGCAGATACGCAGTATTTT.

In this sample, this clonotype turned up a few times. CDR3 DNA: TGTGCCAGCAGCGCCCGGGACAGGGGCTGGAACACTGAAGCTTTCTTT. Encoded protein: CASSARDRGWNTEAFF. The chain has TRBV7-9 and TRBJ1-1, with 10 bases identical to TRBD1. V trimming: 5 bases; J trimming: 1 base; junction bases outside the gene matches: 7. Germline CDR1 and CDR2: SEHNR and FQNEAQ (reference sequence). CDR3 length: 16 residues.

CDR3 sequence reads: CASSQEATGGGDEQFF. CDR3 DNA: TGCGCCAGCAGCCAAGAAGCGACAGGGGGCGGCGATGAGCAGTTCTTC. The chain carries TRBV4-3 and TRBJ2-1, with 10 nucleotides matching TRBD1. The CDR3 totals 16 residues. Trimming at V came to 0 bases and at J to 8 bases, leaving 7 bases not matched to a gene. CDR1 is LGHNA and CDR2 is YSLEER in the germline V gene.

This clonotype was observed at least ten times. V gene TRBV7-2 combines with J gene TRBJ2-3; TRBD1 matches at 7 bases. After removal of 6 bases from V and 0 bases from J, the junction contained 9 bases not matched to a gene. The CDR3 is made up of 16 amino acids. Germline V gene data show CDR1 as SGHTA and CDR2 as FQGNSA. The CDR3 DNA sequence: TGTGCCAGCAGTACAGGGGCCCTCGCTAGCACAGATACGCAGTATTTT. It translates to CASSTGALASTDTQYF.

The chain combines TRBV5-4 with TRBJ1-2; the D gene is possibly TRBD1 (6 bases). The V gene's germline CDR1 is SGHNT and CDR2 YYREEE (reference sequence). This CDR3 contains 12 residues. The V end lost 3 bases, the J end lost 7 bases, and 10 bases lay between the germline ends. The chain's CDR3 is CASSSGAGGYTF. Written as DNA, the CDR3 is TGTGCCAGCAGCTCAGGGGCGGGTGGCTACACCTTC.

This clonotype has at least ten counts. Here the CDR3 reads CASSLRDRPISGYTF. CDR3 bases: TGTGCCAGCAGCCTGAGGGACAGGCCAATATCTGGCTACACCTTC. V is TRBV5-8 and J is TRBJ1-2; 8 nucleotides align to TRBD1. V trimming: 4 bases; J trimming: 7 bases; junction bases outside the gene matches: 12. In germline, CDR1 is SGHTS, CDR2 YDEGEE. This CDR3 spans 15 amino acids.

This clonotype was detected a few times. The gene calls are TRBV12-3 or TRBV12-4 and TRBJ2-2, with 8 bases that match TRBD1. V trimming: 6 bases; J trimming: 6 bases; junction bases outside the gene matches: 6. The CDR3 is 14 amino acids. The CDR3 nucleotides read TGTGCCAGCAGCATACAACAGGGGGCCGGGGAGCTGTTTTTT. Its protein is CASSIQQGAGELFF.

The V gene is TRBV7-2, the J gene TRBJ1-2; D gene uncertain. Looked up from germline, CDR1 is SGHTA and CDR2 is FQGNSA. The CDR3 runs to 13 residues. Between the trimmed V and J ends, which lost 3 bases and 3 bases, there was a span of 8 bases. The CDR3 bases are TGTGCCAGCAGCTTTGACACTTACTATGGCTACACCTTC. Protein: CASSFDTYYGYTF. Drawing the rest from reference TRBV7-2 and TRBJ1-2, the complete variable domain is GAGVSQSPSNKVTEKGKDVELRCDPISGHTALYWYRQSLGQGLEFLIYFQGNSAPDKSGLPSDRFSAERTGGSVSTLTIQRTQQEDSAVYLCASSFDTYYGYTFGSGTRLTVV.

This clonotype was found a few times. The V gene is TRBV7-9, the J gene TRBJ2-2; D may correspond to TRBD1 or TRBD2 (5 bases each). V lost 5 bases and J 3 bases, leaving 16 bases between the germline ends. The CDR3 runs to 16 residues. Germline CDR1 SEHNR, CDR2 FQNEAQ (reference sequence). CDR3 protein: CASSPYGTAHTGELFF. The CDR3 region has the DNA TGTGCCAGCAGCCCATACGGGACCGCACACACCGGGGAGCTGTTTTTT.

This clonotype was observed a few times. The J gene is TRBJ2-7, the V gene TRBV5-6; no clear D. Germline V gene data show CDR1 as SGHDT and CDR2 as YYEEEE. The V and J ends lost 1 base and 8 bases respectively, with 13 bases between them. CDR3 length: 13 amino acids. The CDR3 loop is CASSLLAGGKQYV. The CDR3 DNA follows: TGTGCCAGCAGCTTGCTGGCAGGCGGTAAGCAGTACGTC.

V and J are TRBV7-8 and TRBJ2-4; D assignment may be TRBD1 or TRBD2 (5 bases each). Trimming stripped 5 bases from V and 9 bases from J, with 17 bases between. Germline-derived CDR1 and CDR2 are SGHVS and FQNEAQ. The CDR3 is 14 residues long. The CDR3 nucleotides are TGTGCCAGCAGCCCGGGGACGGCTGGCAGCATTCAGTACTTC. This encodes CASSPGTAGSIQYF.

This chain links TRBV6-2 or TRBV6-3 with TRBJ2-1; the D gene is possibly TRBD1 (6 bases). From germline, CDR1 is MNHEY and CDR2 SVGEGT. V lost 6 bases and J lost 5, with 20 bases in between. The CDR3 length is 16 residues. The CDR3 region has the DNA TGTGCCAGCAGCCCCGAGGGGGTTATAAGGGACAATGAGCAGTTCTTC. It codes for CASSPEGVIRDNEQFF.

The chain links TRBV4-2 to TRBJ2-2, with a possible D match to TRBD2 (6 bases). Germline V gives CDR1 LGHNA, CDR2 YNFKEQ. The V end lost 2 bases, the J end lost 0 bases, and 10 bases lay between the germline ends. The CDR3 consists of 16 residues. CDR3 in DNA: TGTGCCAGCAGCCAAAACGCGGGGACGAACACCGGGGAGCTGTTTTTT. Translated, it gives CASSQNAGTNTGELFF.

This clonotype was counted only a few times. The rearrangement joins TRBV6-5 to TRBJ2-7; D possibly corresponds to TRBD1 (6 bases). V was pared by 0 bases and J by 3 bases, with 15 bases between. CDR3 length: 16 amino acids. CDR1 is MNHEY and CDR2 is SVGAGI in the germline V gene. The CDR3 coding sequence is TGTGCCAGCAGTTACTCGAGATCCAGGGGTCTCTACGAGCAGTACTTC. This encodes CASSYSRSRGLYEQYF.

The rearrangement joins TRBV18 to TRBJ2-6; D is perhaps TRBD1 or TRBD2 (5 bases each). CDR1 and CDR2 (germline): KGHSH, LQKENI. CDR3 size: 16 residues. The ends were cut back, 0 bases at V and 3 bases at J, with 9 bases in the middle. DNA for the CDR3: TGTGCCAGCTCACCACCTGGGGGTGGTGGGGCCAACGTCCTGACTTTC. Its protein product is CASSPPGGGGANVLTF.